This entry is about one TCR beta chain. J was trimmed by 6 bases and V by 6 bases; bases with no gene match: 11. The CDR3 is 14 residues long. From germline, CDR1 is MNHEY and CDR2 SVGAGI. The data belong to a study of cytomegalovirus exposure and HLA in healthy donors. The primer mix had 60 Vbeta and 13 Jbeta primers. Here immunoSEQ multiplex PCR was the method, and the copy in TCRdb shows in-frame clones only, minus some. The sample lists 150,000 to 200,000 clones; roughly three quarters were seen once. The sample comprised PBMCs. V gene TRBV6-5 combines with J gene TRBJ2-7; 7 nucleotides align to TRBD1. The receptor was isolated from a man in his forties in good health and CMV-seropositive. The CDR3 spells CASSSRDRTIEQYF. CDR3 bases: TGTGCCAGCAGCTCCCGGGACAGAACCATCGAGCAGTACTTC.